The rows below give T cell receptor beta chains drawn from one sample of a study of long-term antiretroviral therapy in people with HIV. TCRdb's copy holds only in-frame clones and misses some; the assay was immunoSEQ multiplex PCR. Here the sample spans 20,000 to 25,000 clones, under 85% being singletons. Sample: unsorted PBMCs, taken 0.4 years after starting antiretroviral therapy. The receptors were gathered from a man aged 50 or older with HIV. Each CDR3 is given with its conserved first and last residue. A D gene is named only where the DNA matches it firmly. The listing skips clone size in some rows; elsewhere it reads once, few, many or a size class.

CDR3aa: CASSEGGVFYEQYF; CDR3nt: TGTGCCAGCAGTGAGGGGGGAGTTTTCTACGAGCAGTACTTC; j_gene: TRBJ2-7; v_gene: TRBV6-1; abundance: .; d_gene: .
CDR3aa: CASSLAGARGYGYTF; CDR3nt: TGTGCCAGCAGCTTAGCGGGGGCGCGGGGCTATGGCTACACCTTC; j_gene: TRBJ1-2; v_gene: TRBV7-2; abundance: .; d_gene: .
CDR3aa: CASSPGTERTGELFF; CDR3nt: TGTGCTAGCAGCCCAGGGACGGAACGTACCGGGGAGCTGTTTTTT; j_gene: TRBJ2-2; v_gene: TRBV7-7; abundance: .; d_gene: .
CDR3aa: CASSLGADYEQYF; CDR3nt: TGTGCCAGCAGCTTAGGGGCAGACTACGAGCAGTACTTC; j_gene: TRBJ2-7; v_gene: TRBV11-3; abundance: once; d_gene: .
CDR3aa: CASSLTVYGSGNTIYF; CDR3nt: TGTGCCAGCAGCTTGACGGTTTACGGCTCTGGAAACACCATATATTTT; j_gene: TRBJ1-3; v_gene: TRBV5-5; abundance: once; d_gene: .
CDR3aa: CASSPSTDTQYF; CDR3nt: TGTGCCAGCAGCCCAAGCACAGATACGCAGTATTTT; j_gene: TRBJ2-3; v_gene: TRBV7-8; abundance: .; d_gene: .
CDR3aa: CASSTPGPSFYGYTF; CDR3nt: TGTGCCAGCAGCACTCCGGGACCTTCTTTCTATGGCTACACCTTC; j_gene: TRBJ1-2; v_gene: TRBV5-8; abundance: once; d_gene: .
CDR3aa: CASSYQQGITEAFF; CDR3nt: TGTGCCAGCAGTTATCAACAGGGGATCACTGAAGCTTTCTTT; j_gene: TRBJ1-1; v_gene: TRBV28; abundance: .; d_gene: TRBD1
CDR3aa: CASSLTPLLAGEETQYF; CDR3nt: TGTGCCAGCAGCTTAACGCCCCTATTAGCGGGGGAAGAGACCCAGTACTTC; j_gene: TRBJ2-5; v_gene: TRBV7-2; abundance: .; d_gene: TRBD2
CDR3aa: CASSIVWGTEAFF; CDR3nt: TGTGCCAGTAGTATAGTATGGGGCACTGAAGCTTTCTTT; j_gene: TRBJ1-1; v_gene: TRBV19; abundance: .; d_gene: .
CDR3aa: CASSLAGVPYNEQFF; CDR3nt: TGTGCCAGCAGCTTAGCGGGGGTTCCCTACAATGAGCAGTTCTTC; j_gene: TRBJ2-1; v_gene: TRBV5-6; abundance: .; d_gene: TRBD2
CDR3aa: CASSPSGLTQFF; CDR3nt: TGTGCCAGCAGCCCCTCCGGACTGACGCAGTTCTTC; j_gene: TRBJ2-1; v_gene: TRBV7-9; abundance: .; d_gene: .
CDR3aa: CASSRLNTEAFF; CDR3nt: TGTGCCAGCAGCAGACTCAACACTGAAGCTTTCTTT; j_gene: TRBJ1-1; v_gene: TRBV7-2; abundance: .; d_gene: .
CDR3aa: CASSPPSTSLRGLRGYTF; CDR3nt: TGTGCCAGCAGCCCGCCCTCAACGTCTCTAAGGGGATTGAGGGGCTACACCTTC; j_gene: TRBJ1-2; v_gene: TRBV4-2; abundance: once; d_gene: .
CDR3aa: CASSPDWGDTEAFF; CDR3nt: TGTGCCAGCAGCCCGGATTGGGGTGACACTGAAGCTTTCTTT; j_gene: TRBJ1-1; v_gene: TRBV5-4; abundance: once; d_gene: .
CDR3aa: CASSGAPGQNEQFF; CDR3nt: TGCGCCAGCAGCGGCGCACCCGGGCAAAATGAGCAGTTCTTC; j_gene: TRBJ2-1; v_gene: TRBV5-1; abundance: .; d_gene: .
CDR3aa: CASSGTVFSGNTIYF; CDR3nt: TGTGCCAGCAGCGGGACAGTCTTCTCTGGAAACACCATATATTTT; j_gene: TRBJ1-3; v_gene: TRBV9; abundance: few; d_gene: .
CDR3aa: CASSLVSGGSNQPQHF; CDR3nt: TGTGCCAGCAGCTTGGTTAGCGGGGGTAGCAATCAGCCCCAGCATTTT; j_gene: TRBJ1-5; v_gene: TRBV5-8; abundance: .; d_gene: .
CDR3aa: CASSLAGGGPTDTQYF; CDR3nt: TGTGCCAGCAGCTTGGCCGGGGGGGGGCCCACAGATACGCAGTATTTT; j_gene: TRBJ2-3; v_gene: TRBV5-4; abundance: once; d_gene: TRBD2
CDR3aa: CASARQGPYEQYF; CDR3nt: TGTGCCAGTGCCCGACAGGGCCCCTACGAGCAGTACTTC; j_gene: TRBJ2-7; v_gene: TRBV2; abundance: .; d_gene: TRBD1
CDR3aa: CASSLEGGRSYGYTF; CDR3nt: TGCGCCAGCAGCTTGGAGGGGGGAAGGAGCTATGGCTACACCTTC; j_gene: TRBJ1-2; v_gene: TRBV5-1; abundance: .; d_gene: .
CDR3aa: CASSPRGSAGPSGNTIYF; CDR3nt: TGTGCCAGCAGCCCGCGGGGGAGCGCGGGGCCCTCTGGAAACACCATATATTTT; j_gene: TRBJ1-3; v_gene: TRBV7-2; abundance: .; d_gene: .
CDR3aa: CASSDQTGLQETQYF; CDR3nt: TGTGCCAGCAGCGACCAGACGGGACTCCAAGAGACCCAGTACTTC; j_gene: TRBJ2-5; v_gene: TRBV9; abundance: .; d_gene: .
CDR3aa: CASTSEGLGNTIYF; CDR3nt: TGTGCCAGCACCTCCGAGGGACTTGGAAACACCATATATTTT; j_gene: TRBJ1-3; v_gene: TRBV6-5; abundance: .; d_gene: .
CDR3aa: CASIFASGGQGTQYF; CDR3nt: TGTGCCAGCATTTTCGCTTCAGGGGGTCAGGGGACCCAGTACTTC; j_gene: TRBJ2-5; v_gene: TRBV6-6; abundance: .; d_gene: TRBD1
CDR3aa: CASSFSPSRGNLNTEAFF; CDR3nt: TGTGCCAGCAGCTTTAGCCCTTCTAGGGGGAACCTGAACACTGAAGCTTTCTTT; j_gene: TRBJ1-1; v_gene: TRBV5-5; abundance: .; d_gene: .
CDR3aa: CASSRNGPGLSSTDTQYF; CDR3nt: TGCGCCAGCAGCCGTAATGGCCCGGGACTTTCTAGCACAGATACGCAGTATTTT; j_gene: TRBJ2-3; v_gene: TRBV4-3; abundance: medium-sized; d_gene: .
CDR3aa: CASSYSHLGNTIYF; CDR3nt: TGTGCCAGCAGCTACAGTCACCTGGGAAACACCATATATTTT; j_gene: TRBJ1-3; v_gene: TRBV28; abundance: .; d_gene: .
CDR3aa: CASSLSEPSNSPLHF; CDR3nt: TGTGCCAGCAGTTTGAGTGAACCGAGTAATTCACCCCTCCACTTT; j_gene: TRBJ1-6; v_gene: TRBV27; abundance: .; d_gene: .
CDR3aa: CASSLRTGGPSYEQYF; CDR3nt: TGCGCCAGCAGCTTGCGGACAGGAGGACCCTCCTACGAGCAGTACTTC; j_gene: TRBJ2-7; v_gene: TRBV5-1; abundance: .; d_gene: TRBD1
CDR3aa: CASSYREGGNQPQHF; CDR3nt: TGTGCCAGTAGTTATCGCGAAGGGGGGAATCAGCCCCAGCATTTT; j_gene: TRBJ1-5; v_gene: TRBV19; abundance: once; d_gene: .
CDR3aa: CASSPNRNQPQHF; CDR3nt: TGTGCCAGCTCACCAAACAGAAATCAGCCCCAGCATTTT; j_gene: TRBJ1-5; v_gene: TRBV18; abundance: once; d_gene: .
CDR3aa: CASSLHQVGPAEGFF; CDR3nt: TGTGCCAGCAGTTTGCATCAGGTGGGGCCCGCTGAGGGTTTCTTT; j_gene: TRBJ1-1; v_gene: TRBV28; abundance: .; d_gene: .
CDR3aa: CAWSVNRGNGYTF; CDR3nt: TGTGCCTGGAGTGTTAATCGGGGGAATGGCTACACCTTC; j_gene: TRBJ1-2; v_gene: TRBV30; abundance: few; d_gene: .
CDR3aa: CASSTIPVASGANVLTF; CDR3nt: TGTGCCAGCAGCACGATACCCGTAGCCTCTGGGGCCAACGTCCTGACTTTC; j_gene: TRBJ2-6; v_gene: TRBV7-3; abundance: .; d_gene: .
CDR3aa: CASSPGTAPEAFF; CDR3nt: TGTGCCAGCTCACCAGGGACAGCTCCAGAAGCTTTCTTT; j_gene: TRBJ1-1; v_gene: TRBV18; abundance: .; d_gene: TRBD1
CDR3aa: CASSQEMGNGNQPQHF; CDR3nt: TGCGCCAGCAGCCAAGAGATGGGGAATGGCAATCAGCCCCAGCATTTT; j_gene: TRBJ1-5; v_gene: TRBV4-3; abundance: .; d_gene: .
CDR3aa: CASSPRDRGNSPLHF; CDR3nt: TGTGCCAGCAGCCCCCGGGACAGGGGAAATTCACCCCTCCACTTT; j_gene: TRBJ1-6; v_gene: TRBV11-1; abundance: .; d_gene: TRBD1
CDR3aa: CASSPPQGYGNSPLHF; CDR3nt: TGTGCCAGCAGCCCCCCACAGGGATATGGTAATTCACCCCTCCACTTT; j_gene: TRBJ1-6; v_gene: TRBV5-6; abundance: .; d_gene: .
CDR3aa: CASSSQGNEQFF; CDR3nt: TGTGCCAGCAGTTCCCAGGGGAATGAGCAGTTCTTC; j_gene: TRBJ2-1; v_gene: TRBV27; abundance: .; d_gene: .
CDR3aa: CASSQDWGGNQPQHF; CDR3nt: TGCGCCAGCAGCCAAGATTGGGGGGGCAATCAGCCCCAGCATTTT; j_gene: TRBJ1-5; v_gene: TRBV4-1; abundance: few; d_gene: .
CDR3aa: CASGWSLNQPQHF; CDR3nt: TGTGCCAGCGGATGGTCCCTCAATCAGCCCCAGCATTTT; j_gene: TRBJ1-5; v_gene: TRBV28; abundance: .; d_gene: .
CDR3aa: CASSEDGLGPQHF; CDR3nt: TGTGCCAGCAGTGAGGACGGCCTTGGGCCCCAGCATTTT; j_gene: TRBJ1-5; v_gene: TRBV2; abundance: .; d_gene: .
CDR3aa: CASSELVTSGGKQYF; CDR3nt: TGTGCCAGCAGTGAATTGGTGACTAGCGGGGGGAAGCAGTACTTC; j_gene: TRBJ2-7; v_gene: TRBV6-1; abundance: once; d_gene: TRBD2
CDR3aa: CASQKGGLAATGELFF; CDR3nt: TGTGCCAGCCAAAAAGGCGGACTAGCGGCCACCGGGGAGCTGTTTTTT; j_gene: TRBJ2-2; v_gene: TRBV7-9; abundance: .; d_gene: TRBD2
CDR3aa: CASSLIQETEAFF; CDR3nt: TGTGCCAGCAGCTTAATTCAGGAGACTGAAGCTTTCTTT; j_gene: TRBJ1-1; v_gene: TRBV7-9; abundance: .; d_gene: .
CDR3aa: CASSEAGAFF; CDR3nt: TGTGCCAGCAGTGAAGCGGGAGCTTTCTTT; j_gene: TRBJ1-1; v_gene: TRBV2; abundance: once; d_gene: .
CDR3aa: CASSLTGTGAFEAFF; CDR3nt: TGTGCCAGCAGCTTAACAGGGACAGGGGCATTCGAAGCTTTCTTT; j_gene: TRBJ1-1; v_gene: TRBV7-3; abundance: .; d_gene: TRBD1
CDR3aa: CASRSRQGFQETQYF; CDR3nt: TGTGCCAGTAGGTCTCGACAGGGTTTCCAAGAGACCCAGTACTTC; j_gene: TRBJ2-5; v_gene: TRBV19; abundance: .; d_gene: TRBD1
CDR3aa: CAWSLYRDPDEQYF; CDR3nt: TGTGCCTGGAGCCTTTACAGGGATCCCGACGAGCAGTACTTC; j_gene: TRBJ2-7; v_gene: TRBV30; abundance: once; d_gene: .
CDR3aa: CASSLRTGEKAFF; CDR3nt: TGTGCCAGCAGCCTACGGACAGGGGAAAAGGCTTTCTTT; j_gene: TRBJ1-1; v_gene: TRBV7-6; abundance: .; d_gene: TRBD1
CDR3aa: CASSFGWSPLHF; CDR3nt: TGTGCCAGCAGCTTCGGTTGGTCACCCCTCCACTTT; j_gene: TRBJ1-6; v_gene: TRBV5-8; abundance: few; d_gene: .
CDR3aa: CASSYRGIGNEKLFF; CDR3nt: TGTGCCAGCAGTTATAGGGGGATTGGGAATGAAAAACTGTTTTTT; j_gene: TRBJ1-4; v_gene: TRBV6-5; abundance: .; d_gene: .
CDR3aa: CASSPDRGIYEQYF; CDR3nt: TGTGCCAGCAGCCCGGACAGGGGAATCTACGAGCAGTACTTC; j_gene: TRBJ2-7; v_gene: TRBV7-2; abundance: .; d_gene: TRBD1
CDR3aa: CASSPGDYNEQFF; CDR3nt: TGTGCCAGCAGTCCAGGTGACTACAATGAGCAGTTCTTC; j_gene: TRBJ2-1; v_gene: TRBV28; abundance: .; d_gene: .
CDR3aa: CATSRDPPELLGGYTF; CDR3nt: TGTGCCACCAGCAGAGATCCGCCGGAGTTGTTGGGGGGCTACACCTTC; j_gene: TRBJ1-2; v_gene: TRBV15; abundance: .; d_gene: .
CDR3aa: CASSRPQGGQPQHF; CDR3nt: TGTGCCAGCAGTCGCCCTCAGGGAGGCCAGCCCCAGCATTTT; j_gene: TRBJ1-5; v_gene: TRBV2; abundance: few; d_gene: .
CDR3aa: CASSTLEGASGNTIYF; CDR3nt: TGCGCCAGCAGCACCTTGGAGGGGGCCTCTGGAAACACCATATATTTT; j_gene: TRBJ1-3; v_gene: TRBV5-1; abundance: .; d_gene: TRBD1
CDR3aa: CASSDEWRGTGGIIETQYF; CDR3nt: TGTGCCAGCAGTGATGAATGGCGCGGGACAGGGGGCATTATTGAGACCCAGTACTTC; j_gene: TRBJ2-5; v_gene: TRBV6-1; abundance: few; d_gene: TRBD1